Each of the 13 T cell receptor beta chains below was sequenced from the same sample in a study of CXCR3-negative and CXCR3-positive naive CD8 T cells. The TRB cDNA libraries were prepared by 5' RACE with UMI labels. TCRdb re-called the 5' RACE reads, yielding one record per CDR3 amino acid sequence without DNA. The table lists over 35,000 distinct CDR3 sequences. The sequenced material came from memory CD8+ T cells from blood. All receptors derive from a human donor in good health. Some clones in this sample may be carry-over from other donors' samples.

This chain links TRBV20-1 with TRBJ1-4; TCRdb indicates TRBD1, and absent DNA this call remains unverified. Germline lookup yields CDR1 DFQATT and CDR2 SNEGSKA (reference sequence). The length of the CDR3 is 14 residues. This CDR3 reads CSARGGGENEKLFF.

J is TRBJ1-1 and V is TRBV4-3. CDR3 length: 11 residues. Germline CDR1 is LGHNA and CDR2 is YSLEER. CDR3 loop: CASRGNTEAFF.

CDR3 sequence: CASSQRVSGEKLFF. The chain links TRBV3-2 to TRBJ1-4; the TCRdb D gene call, TRBD1, has no DNA to confirm it. TRBV3-2 is an annotated pseudogene. The CDR3 is made up of 14 amino acids.

The chain is built from TRBV7-2 and TRBJ2-1; checking the TCRdb D call of TRBD1 is not possible without DNA. In germline, CDR1 is SGHTA, CDR2 FQGNSA. CDR3 length equals 16 residues. The CDR3 spells CATQPWASSSYNEQFF.

CDR3 amino acids: CASSLLSTGELFF. The rearrangement joins TRBV12-3 or TRBV12-4 to TRBJ2-2. This CDR3 has 13 residues.

CDR3 amino acids: CSVEADTNLYNEQFF. J is TRBJ2-1 and V is TRBV29-1; the D call from TCRdb, TRBD1, cannot be confirmed without DNA. The CDR3 sequence is 15 residues long. Germline CDR1 is SQVTM and CDR2 is ANQGSEA.

This chain connects TRBV7-9 to TRBJ1-2. The CDR3 spans 12 residues. Germline CDR1 SEHNR, CDR2 FQNEAQ (reference sequence). The CDR3 reads CASSLGNYGYTF.

This chain links TRBV7-2 with TRBJ2-7. This CDR3 contains 14 residues. Per germline, CDR1 SGHTA and CDR2 FQGNSA. CDR3: CASSLGQELYEQYF.

This chain connects TRBV7-6 to TRBJ1-1; TCRdb returns TRBD1, unconfirmable since there is no DNA. Germline assignment: CDR1 SGHVS and CDR2 FNYEAQ. This CDR3 spans 15 amino acids. CDR3 region: CASSTRQGTAQEAFF.

This sequence joins TRBV29-1 and TRBJ1-1; TCRdb's assignment of TRBD1 cannot be checked, as there is no DNA. The CDR3 covers 18 residues. Germline V gene sequence: CDR1 SQVTM, CDR2 ANQGSEA. The CDR3 spells CSVEDSTGVGYRDTEAFF.

The chain combines TRBV5-1 with TRBJ2-2; TCRdb's D call of TRBD1 is untestable without DNA. The CDR3 runs 16 residues. Germline assignment: CDR1 SGHRS and CDR2 YFSETQ. CDR3 protein: CASSFWTGPNTGELFF. Full variable domain (rest looked up from reference TRBV5-1 and TRBJ2-2): KAGVTQTPRYLIKTRGQQVTLSCSPISGHRSVSWYQQTPGQGLQFLFEYFSETQRNKGNFPGRFSGRQFSNSRSEMNVSTLELGDSALYLCASSFWTGPNTGELFFGEGSRLTVL.

The chain recombines TRBV28 with TRBJ2-5; TCRdb's D gene call, TRBD1, goes unchecked for lack of DNA. CDR3 size: 15 residues. Germline CDR1 MDHEN, CDR2 SYDVKM. The CDR3 sequence: CASSSWDRGLETQYF.

V and J are TRBV29-1 and TRBJ2-1; TCRdb indicates TRBD1, and absent DNA this call remains unverified. The CDR3 spans 15 residues. CDR1 SQVTM and CDR2 ANQGSEA come from the germline V gene. This CDR3 is CSVENPMGGYNEQFF.